The clone carrying this TCR beta chain was counted between two and nine times. Its specificity is unknown. The sample is drawn from a study of beta chain features in type 1 diabetes. Study-wide context: The examined sorted cells totaled around 100,000,000 across samples. Overall study findings and caveats: Among patients with Type 1 diabetes, TCRB CDR3s were moderately but significantly shorter in every one of the four CD4+ subsets. The study left unresolved whether HLA type influences TCRB rearrangement.

Isolated RNA was reverse transcribed in full, so expressed TCRB transcripts were sequenced. Generated by immunoSEQ multiplex PCR, the TCRdb table keeps only in-frame clones and is missing some. The sample holds 150,000 to 200,000 clones, almost 8% seen once. V dropped 5 bases and J dropped 1 base, with 8 bases sitting between them. The CDR3 consists of 13 residues. Germline V gene data show CDR1 as MNHEY and CDR2 as SVGAGI. The sample consisted of central memory CD4+ T cells from blood. The origin of this receptor is a man younger than 30 with type 1 diabetes. This rearrangement joins TRBV6-5 to TRBJ1-2, with D maybe TRBD1 (5 bases). The CDR3 spells CASSQQGNYGYTF. The CDR3 nucleotides are TGTGCCAGCAGTCAGCAGGGTAACTATGGCTACACCTTC.